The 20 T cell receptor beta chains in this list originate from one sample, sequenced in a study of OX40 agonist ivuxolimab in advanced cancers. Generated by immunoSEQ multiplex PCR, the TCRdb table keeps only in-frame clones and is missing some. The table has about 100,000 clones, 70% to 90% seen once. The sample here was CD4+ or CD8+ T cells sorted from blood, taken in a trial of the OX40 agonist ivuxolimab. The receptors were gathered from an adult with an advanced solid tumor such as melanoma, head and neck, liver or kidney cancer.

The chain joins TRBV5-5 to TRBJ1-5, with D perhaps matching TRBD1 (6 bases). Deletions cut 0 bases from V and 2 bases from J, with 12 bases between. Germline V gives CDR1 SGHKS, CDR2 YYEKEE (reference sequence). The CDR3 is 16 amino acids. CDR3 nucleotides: TGTGCCAGCAGCTTGGAGGGGGGATGGGGCAATCAGCCCCAGCATTTT. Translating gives CASSLEGGWGNQPQHF.

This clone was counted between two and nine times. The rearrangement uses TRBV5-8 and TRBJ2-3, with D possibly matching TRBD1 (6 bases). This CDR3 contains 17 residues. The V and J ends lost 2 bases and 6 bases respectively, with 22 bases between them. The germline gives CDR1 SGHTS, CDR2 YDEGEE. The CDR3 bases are TGTGCCAGCAGCTTTGCGTTAGGGACAAGACATTGGGATACGCAGTATTTT. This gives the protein CASSFALGTRHWDTQYF.

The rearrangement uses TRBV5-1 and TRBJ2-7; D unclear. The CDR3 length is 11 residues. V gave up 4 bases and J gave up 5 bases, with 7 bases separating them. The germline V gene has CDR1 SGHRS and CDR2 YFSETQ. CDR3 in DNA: TGCGCCAGCAGCAGGCTGGACGAGCAGTACTTC. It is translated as CASSRLDEQYF.

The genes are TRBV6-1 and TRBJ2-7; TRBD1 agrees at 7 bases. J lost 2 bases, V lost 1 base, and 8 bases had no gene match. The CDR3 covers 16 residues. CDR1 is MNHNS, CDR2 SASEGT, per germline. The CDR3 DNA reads TGTGCCAGCAGTGAAGGTCCGACAGGGTCGACCTACGAGCAGTACTTC. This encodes CASSEGPTGSTYEQYF.

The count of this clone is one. Here the CDR3 DNA reads TGTGCCAGCAGTGTGAACCCTGGAAACACCATATATTTT. It specifies CASSVNPGNTIYF. The chain has TRBV28 and TRBJ1-3, with D unclear. Trimming shortened V by 5 bases and J by 2 bases, and 7 bases separated the two germline ends. Germline V gene data show CDR1 as MDHEN and CDR2 as SYDVKM. The CDR3 is 13 residues long.

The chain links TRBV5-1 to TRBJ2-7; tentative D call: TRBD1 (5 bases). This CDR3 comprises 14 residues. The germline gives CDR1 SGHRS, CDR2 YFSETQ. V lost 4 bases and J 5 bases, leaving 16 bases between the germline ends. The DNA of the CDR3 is TGCGCCAGCAGCCCCTGGACACCCTCGGACGAGCAGTACTTC. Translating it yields CASSPWTPSDEQYF.

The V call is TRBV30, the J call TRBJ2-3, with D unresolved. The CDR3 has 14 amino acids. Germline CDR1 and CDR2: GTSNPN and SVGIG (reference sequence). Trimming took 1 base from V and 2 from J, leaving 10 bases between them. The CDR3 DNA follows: TGTGCCTGGAGTGAAGGTACTTACACAGATACGCAGTATTTT. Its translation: CAWSEGTYTDTQYF.

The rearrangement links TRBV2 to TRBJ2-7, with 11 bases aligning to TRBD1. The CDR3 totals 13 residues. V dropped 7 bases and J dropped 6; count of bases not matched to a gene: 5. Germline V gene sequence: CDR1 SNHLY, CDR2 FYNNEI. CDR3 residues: CASNPDRGLEQYF. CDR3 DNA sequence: TGTGCCAGCAACCCGGACAGGGGGCTCGAGCAGTACTTC.

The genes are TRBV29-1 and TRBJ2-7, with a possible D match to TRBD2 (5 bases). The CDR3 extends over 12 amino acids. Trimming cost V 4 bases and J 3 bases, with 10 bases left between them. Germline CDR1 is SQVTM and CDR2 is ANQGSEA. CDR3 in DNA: TGCAGCGTTGCGGGAAACGGCTACGAGCAGTACTTC. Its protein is CSVAGNGYEQYF.

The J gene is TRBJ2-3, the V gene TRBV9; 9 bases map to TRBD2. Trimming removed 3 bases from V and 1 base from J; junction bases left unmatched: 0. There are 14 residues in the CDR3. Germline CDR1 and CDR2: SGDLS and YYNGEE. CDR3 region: CASSGTSGTDTQYF. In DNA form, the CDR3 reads TGTGCCAGCAGCGGGACTAGCGGCACAGATACGCAGTATTTT.

CDR3 in DNA: TGTGCCAGCAGCTTGTTCTCCAACTTTAAGACAGATACGCAGTATTTT. Translated: CASSLFSNFKTDTQYF. The V gene is TRBV5-4, the J gene TRBJ2-3; no reliable D call. Trimming shortened V by 1 base and J by 3 bases, and 15 bases separated the two germline ends. This CDR3 comprises 16 residues. Germline CDR1 and CDR2: SGHNT and YYREEE (reference sequence).

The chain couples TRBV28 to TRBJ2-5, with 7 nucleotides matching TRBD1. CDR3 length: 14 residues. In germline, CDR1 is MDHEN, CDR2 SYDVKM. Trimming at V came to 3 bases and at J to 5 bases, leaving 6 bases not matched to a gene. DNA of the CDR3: TGTGCCAGCAGTTTTGACAGGGTGATTGAGACCCAGTACTTC. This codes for CASSFDRVIETQYF.

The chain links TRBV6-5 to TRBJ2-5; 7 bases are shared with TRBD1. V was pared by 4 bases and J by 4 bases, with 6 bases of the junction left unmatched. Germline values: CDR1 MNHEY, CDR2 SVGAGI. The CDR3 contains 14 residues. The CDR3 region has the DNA TGTGCCAGCAGTTTGGGACAGCTCCGAGAGACCCAGTACTTC. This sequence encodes CASSLGQLRETQYF.

CDR3 residues: CASSLVFLRQGSSYNEQFF. The CDR3 bases are TGCGCCAGCAGCTTGGTCTTCTTACGACAGGGGAGCTCCTACAATGAGCAGTTCTTC. The chain uses TRBV5-1 and TRBJ2-1; TRBD1 matches at 8 bases. The trim removed 0 bases at V and 0 bases at J, leaving 11 bases unmatched. This CDR3 comprises 19 residues. Per the germline V gene, CDR1 is SGHRS and CDR2 is YFSETQ.

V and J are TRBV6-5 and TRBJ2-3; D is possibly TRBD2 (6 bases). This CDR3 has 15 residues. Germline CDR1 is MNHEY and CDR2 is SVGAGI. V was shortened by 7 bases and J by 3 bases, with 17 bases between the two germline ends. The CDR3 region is CASTSAGRWTDTQYF. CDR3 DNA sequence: TGTGCCAGCACGAGTGCGGGGCGGTGGACAGATACGCAGTATTTT.

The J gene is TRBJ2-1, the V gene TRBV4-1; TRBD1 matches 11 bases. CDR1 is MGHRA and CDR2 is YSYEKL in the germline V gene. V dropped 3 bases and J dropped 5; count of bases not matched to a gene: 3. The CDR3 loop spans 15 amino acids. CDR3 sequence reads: CASSHPGQGDNEQFF. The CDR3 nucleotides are TGCGCCAGCAGCCATCCGGGACAGGGGGACAATGAGCAGTTCTTC.

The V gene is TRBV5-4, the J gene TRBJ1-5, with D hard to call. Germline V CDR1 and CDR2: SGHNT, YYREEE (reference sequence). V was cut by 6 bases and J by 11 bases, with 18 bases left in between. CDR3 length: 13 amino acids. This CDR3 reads CASTLVGYRSQHF. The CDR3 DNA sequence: TGTGCCAGCACCCTGGTCGGGTATCGGTCCCAGCATTTT.

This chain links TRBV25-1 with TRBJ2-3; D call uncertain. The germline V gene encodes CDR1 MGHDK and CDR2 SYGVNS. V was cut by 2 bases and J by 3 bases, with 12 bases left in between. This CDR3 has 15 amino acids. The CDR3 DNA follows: TGTGCCAGCAGTGAACCGGTCGGGTGGACAGATACGCAGTATTTT. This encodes CASSEPVGWTDTQYF.

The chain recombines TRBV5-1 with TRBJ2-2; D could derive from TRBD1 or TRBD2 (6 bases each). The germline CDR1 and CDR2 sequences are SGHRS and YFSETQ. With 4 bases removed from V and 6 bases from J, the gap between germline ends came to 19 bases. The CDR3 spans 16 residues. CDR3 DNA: TGCGCCAGCAGCAGGGACACTCCCGGGGGTGCCGGGGAGCTGTTTTTT. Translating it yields CASSRDTPGGAGELFF.

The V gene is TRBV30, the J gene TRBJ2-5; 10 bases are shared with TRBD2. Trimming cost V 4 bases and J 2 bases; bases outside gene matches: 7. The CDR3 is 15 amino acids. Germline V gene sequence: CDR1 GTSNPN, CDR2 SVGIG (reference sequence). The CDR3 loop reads CAWNLAGVRQETQYF. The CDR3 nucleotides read TGTGCCTGGAATCTAGCGGGGGTTCGGCAAGAGACCCAGTACTTC.